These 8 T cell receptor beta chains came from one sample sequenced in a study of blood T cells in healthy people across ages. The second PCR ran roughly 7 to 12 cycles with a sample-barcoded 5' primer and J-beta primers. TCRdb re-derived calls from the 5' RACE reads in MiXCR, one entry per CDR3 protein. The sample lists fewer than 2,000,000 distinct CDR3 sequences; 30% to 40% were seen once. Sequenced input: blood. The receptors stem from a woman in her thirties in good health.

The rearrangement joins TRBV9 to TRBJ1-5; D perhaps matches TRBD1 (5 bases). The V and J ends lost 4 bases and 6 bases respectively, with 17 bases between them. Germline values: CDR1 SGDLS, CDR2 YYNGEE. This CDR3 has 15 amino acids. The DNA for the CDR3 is TGTGCCAGCAGCCCCTCGGGGGGTGTCGGTCAGCCCCAGCATTTT. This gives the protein CASSPSGGVGQPQHF.

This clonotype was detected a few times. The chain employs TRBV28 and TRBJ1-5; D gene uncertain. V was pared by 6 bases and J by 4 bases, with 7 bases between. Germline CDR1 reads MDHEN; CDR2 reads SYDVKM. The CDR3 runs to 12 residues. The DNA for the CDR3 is TGTGCCAGCAGGATTGTTAATCAGCCCCAGCATTTT. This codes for CASRIVNQPQHF.

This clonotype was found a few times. The CDR3 region is CASGNQGFGGYTF. The CDR3 bases are TGTGCCAGCGGTAACCAGGGATTCGGGGGCTACACCTTC. The rearrangement uses TRBV27 and TRBJ1-2; D possibly corresponds to TRBD1 (5 bases). The CDR3 runs 13 residues. Trimming cost V 8 bases and J 8 bases, with 18 bases left between them. CDR1 MNHEY and CDR2 SMNVEV come from the germline V gene (reference sequence).

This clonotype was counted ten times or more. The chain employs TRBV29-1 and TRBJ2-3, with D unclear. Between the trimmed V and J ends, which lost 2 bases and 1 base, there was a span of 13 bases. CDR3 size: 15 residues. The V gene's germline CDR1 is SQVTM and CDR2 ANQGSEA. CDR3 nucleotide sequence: TGCAGCGTTGAATCATCCCAGAGTCGCACAGATACGCAGTATTTT. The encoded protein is CSVESSQSRTDTQYF.

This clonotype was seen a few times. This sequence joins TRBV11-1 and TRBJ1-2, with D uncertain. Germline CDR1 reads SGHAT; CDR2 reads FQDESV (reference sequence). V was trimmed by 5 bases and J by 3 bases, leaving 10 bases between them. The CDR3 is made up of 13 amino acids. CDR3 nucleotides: TGTGCCAGCAGCCTCAGAGACCACTATGGCTACACCTTC. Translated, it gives CASSLRDHYGYTF.

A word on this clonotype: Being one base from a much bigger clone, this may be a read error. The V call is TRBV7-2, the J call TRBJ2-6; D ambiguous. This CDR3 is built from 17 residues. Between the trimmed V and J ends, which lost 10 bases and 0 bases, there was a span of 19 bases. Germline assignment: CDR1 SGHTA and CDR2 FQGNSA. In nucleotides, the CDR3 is TGTGCCAACACCCTTAATGGGGTACACTCTGGGGCCAACGTCCTGACTTTC. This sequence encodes CANTLNGVHSGANVLTF.

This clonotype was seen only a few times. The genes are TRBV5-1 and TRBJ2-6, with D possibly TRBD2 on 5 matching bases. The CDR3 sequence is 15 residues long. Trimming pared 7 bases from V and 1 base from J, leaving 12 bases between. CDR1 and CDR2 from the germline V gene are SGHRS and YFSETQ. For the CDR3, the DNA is TGCGCCAGCCAGGAGGCCCTTTCTGGGGCCAACGTCCTGACTTTC. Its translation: CASQEALSGANVLTF.

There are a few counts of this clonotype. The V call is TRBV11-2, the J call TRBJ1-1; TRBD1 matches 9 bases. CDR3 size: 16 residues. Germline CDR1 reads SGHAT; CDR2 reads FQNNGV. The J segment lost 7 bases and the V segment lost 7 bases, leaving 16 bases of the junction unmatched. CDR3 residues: CASTTYPGQGRGEAFF. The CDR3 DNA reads TGTGCCAGCACCACCTATCCGGGACAGGGTCGAGGTGAAGCTTTCTTT.